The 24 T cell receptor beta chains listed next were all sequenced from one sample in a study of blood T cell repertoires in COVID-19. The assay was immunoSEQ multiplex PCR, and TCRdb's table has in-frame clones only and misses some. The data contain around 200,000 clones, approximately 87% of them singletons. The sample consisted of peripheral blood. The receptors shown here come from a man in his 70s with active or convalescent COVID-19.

The chain's CDR3 is CASSFPFGGGPGELFF. The CDR3 region has the DNA TGTGCCAGCAGCTTCCCGTTCGGGGGGGGCCCCGGGGAGCTGTTTTTT. The rearrangement uses TRBV7-3 and TRBJ2-2; 8 bases map to TRBD2. Germline CDR1 SGHTA, CDR2 FQGTGA. The CDR3 runs 16 residues. With V trimmed by 3 bases and J by 6 bases, 9 bases remained unmatched.

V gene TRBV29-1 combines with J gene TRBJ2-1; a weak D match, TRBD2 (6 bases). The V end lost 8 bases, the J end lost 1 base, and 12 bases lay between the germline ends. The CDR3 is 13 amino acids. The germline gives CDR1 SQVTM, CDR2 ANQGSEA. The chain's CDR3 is CSSGGASYNEQFF. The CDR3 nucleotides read TGCAGCTCCGGCGGGGCATCCTACAATGAGCAGTTCTTC.

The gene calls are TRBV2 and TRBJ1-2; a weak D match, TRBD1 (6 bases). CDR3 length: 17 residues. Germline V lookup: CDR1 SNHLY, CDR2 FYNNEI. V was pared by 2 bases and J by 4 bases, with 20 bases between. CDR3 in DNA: TGTGCCAGCAGTGAACTTGAGTGGACAGCGGAATTCTATGGCTACACCTTC. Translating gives CASSELEWTAEFYGYTF.

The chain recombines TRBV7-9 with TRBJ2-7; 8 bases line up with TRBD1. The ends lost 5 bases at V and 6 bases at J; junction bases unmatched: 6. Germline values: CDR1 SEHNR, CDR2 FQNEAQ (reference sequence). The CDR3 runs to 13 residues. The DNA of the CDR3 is TGTGCCAGCAGCCCGGACAGGGTCTCCGAGCAGTACTTC. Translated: CASSPDRVSEQYF.

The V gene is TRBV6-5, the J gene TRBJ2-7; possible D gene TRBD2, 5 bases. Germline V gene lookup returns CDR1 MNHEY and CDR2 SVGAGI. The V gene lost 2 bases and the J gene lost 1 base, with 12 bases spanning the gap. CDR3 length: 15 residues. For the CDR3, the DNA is TGTGCCAGCAGTTACGGACTGATTGGGTCCTACGAGCAGTACTTC. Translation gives CASSYGLIGSYEQYF.

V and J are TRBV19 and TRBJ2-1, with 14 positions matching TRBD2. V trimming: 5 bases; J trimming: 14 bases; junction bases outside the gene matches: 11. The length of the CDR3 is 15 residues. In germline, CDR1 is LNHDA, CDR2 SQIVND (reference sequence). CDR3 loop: CASSAGTSGRFDEFF. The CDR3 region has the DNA TGTGCCAGTAGTGCCGGGACTAGCGGGAGATTTGATGAGTTCTTC.

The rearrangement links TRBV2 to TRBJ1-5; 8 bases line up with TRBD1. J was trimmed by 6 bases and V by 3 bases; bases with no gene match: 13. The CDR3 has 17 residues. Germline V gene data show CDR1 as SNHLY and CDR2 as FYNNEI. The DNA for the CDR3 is TGTGCCAGCAGTGAGGGTGGTGCAGCAGGGGGCGTTCAGCCCCAGCATTTT. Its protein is CASSEGGAAGGVQPQHF.

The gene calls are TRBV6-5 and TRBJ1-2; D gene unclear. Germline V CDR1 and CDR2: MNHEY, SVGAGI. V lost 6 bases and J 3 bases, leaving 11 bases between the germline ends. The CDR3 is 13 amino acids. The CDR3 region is CASSSGPHYGYTF. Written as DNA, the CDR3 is TGTGCCAGCAGCTCCGGTCCTCACTATGGCTACACCTTC.

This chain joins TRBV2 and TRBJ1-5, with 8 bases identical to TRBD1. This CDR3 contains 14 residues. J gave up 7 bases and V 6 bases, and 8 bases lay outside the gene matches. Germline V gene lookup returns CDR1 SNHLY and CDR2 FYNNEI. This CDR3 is CASRGTGGEQPQHF. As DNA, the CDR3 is TGTGCCAGCAGAGGGACAGGAGGGGAACAGCCCCAGCATTTT. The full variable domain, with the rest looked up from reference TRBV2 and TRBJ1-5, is EPEVTQTPSHQVTQMGQEVILRCVPISNHLYFYWYRQILGQKVEFLVSFYNNEISEKSEIFDDQFSVERPDGSNFTLKIRSTKLEDSAMYFCASRGTGGEQPQHFGDGTRLSIL.

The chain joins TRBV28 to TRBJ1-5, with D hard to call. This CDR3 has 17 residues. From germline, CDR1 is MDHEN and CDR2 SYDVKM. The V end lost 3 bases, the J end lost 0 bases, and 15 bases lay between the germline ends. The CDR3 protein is CASSFTPPVSSNQPQHF. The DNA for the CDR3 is TGTGCCAGCAGTTTCACCCCCCCGGTTTCTAGCAATCAGCCCCAGCATTTT.

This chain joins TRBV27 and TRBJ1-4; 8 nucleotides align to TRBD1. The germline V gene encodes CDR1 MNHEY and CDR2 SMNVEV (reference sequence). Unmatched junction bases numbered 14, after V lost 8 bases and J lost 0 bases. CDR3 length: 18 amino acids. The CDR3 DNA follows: TGTGCCAGCCGCTTTACAGGGGGTCCGACGGCAACTAATGAAAAACTGTTTTTT. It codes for CASRFTGGPTATNEKLFF.

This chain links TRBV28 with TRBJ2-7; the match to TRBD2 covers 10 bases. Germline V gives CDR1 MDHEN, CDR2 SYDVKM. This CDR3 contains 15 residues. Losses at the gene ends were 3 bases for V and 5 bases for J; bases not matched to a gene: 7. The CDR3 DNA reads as TGTGCCAGCAGTTTTCGTGCTAGCGGGAGAAACGAGCAGTACTTC. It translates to CASSFRASGRNEQYF.

The CDR3 DNA sequence: TGTGCCAGCAGCTTACAGGGTAATTACAATGAGCAGTTCTTC. It translates to CASSLQGNYNEQFF. The chain joins TRBV5-4 to TRBJ2-1, with D perhaps matching TRBD1 (6 bases). Germline CDR1 SGHNT, CDR2 YYREEE (reference sequence). With 2 bases removed from V and 4 bases from J, the gap between germline ends came to 10 bases. This CDR3 spans 14 amino acids.

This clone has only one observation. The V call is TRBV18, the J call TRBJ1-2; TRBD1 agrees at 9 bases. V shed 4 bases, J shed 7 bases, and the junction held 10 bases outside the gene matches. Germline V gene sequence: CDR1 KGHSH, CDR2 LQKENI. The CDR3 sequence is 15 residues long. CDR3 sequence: CASSRWDRVDGGYTF. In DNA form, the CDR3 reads TGTGCCAGCTCACGTTGGGACAGGGTAGATGGTGGCTACACCTTC.

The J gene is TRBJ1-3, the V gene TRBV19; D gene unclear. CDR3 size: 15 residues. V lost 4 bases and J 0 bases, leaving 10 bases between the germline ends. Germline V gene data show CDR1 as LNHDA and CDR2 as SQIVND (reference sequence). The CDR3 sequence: CASSRGEPSGNTIYF. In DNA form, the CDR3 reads TGTGCCAGTAGTAGAGGCGAACCCTCTGGAAACACCATATATTTT. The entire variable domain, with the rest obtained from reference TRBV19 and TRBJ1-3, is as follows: DGGITQSPKYLFRKEGQNVTLSCEQNLNHDAMYWYRQDPGQGLRLIYYSQIVNDFQKGDIAEGYSVSREKKESFPLTVTSAQKNPTAFYLCASSRGEPSGNTIYFGEGSWLTVV.

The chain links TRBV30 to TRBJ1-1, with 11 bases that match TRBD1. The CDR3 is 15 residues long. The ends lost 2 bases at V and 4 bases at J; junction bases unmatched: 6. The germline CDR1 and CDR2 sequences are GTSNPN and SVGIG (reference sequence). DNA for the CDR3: TGTGCCTGGAGTATCCGGACAGGGGGCGGCACTGAAGCTTTCTTT. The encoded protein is CAWSIRTGGGTEAFF. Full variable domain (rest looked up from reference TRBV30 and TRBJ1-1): SQTIHQWPATLVQPVGSPLSLECTVEGTSNPNLYWYRQAAGRGLQLLFYSVGIGQISSEVPQNLSASRPQDRQFILSSKKLLLSDSGFYLCAWSIRTGGGTEAFFGQGTRLTVV.

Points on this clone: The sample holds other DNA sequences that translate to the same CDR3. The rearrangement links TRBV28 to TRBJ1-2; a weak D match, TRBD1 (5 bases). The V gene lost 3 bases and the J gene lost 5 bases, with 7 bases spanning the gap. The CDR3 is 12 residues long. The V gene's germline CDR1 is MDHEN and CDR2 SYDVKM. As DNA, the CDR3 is TGTGCCAGCAGTTTGTCAGGGTATGGCTACACCTTC. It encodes CASSLSGYGYTF.

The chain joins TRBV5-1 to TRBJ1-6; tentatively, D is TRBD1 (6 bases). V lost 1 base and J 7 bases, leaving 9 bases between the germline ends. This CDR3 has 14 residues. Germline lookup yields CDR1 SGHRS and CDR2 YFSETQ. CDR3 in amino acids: CASSLTGWNSPLHF. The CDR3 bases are TGCGCCAGCAGCTTGACAGGGTGGAATTCACCCCTCCACTTT.

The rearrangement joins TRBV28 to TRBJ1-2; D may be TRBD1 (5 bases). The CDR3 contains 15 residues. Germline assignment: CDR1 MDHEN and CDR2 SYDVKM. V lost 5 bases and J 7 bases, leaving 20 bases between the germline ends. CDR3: CASSPRGTIGGGYTF. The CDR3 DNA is TGTGCCAGCAGTCCCCGGGGCACTATCGGGGGTGGCTACACCTTC.

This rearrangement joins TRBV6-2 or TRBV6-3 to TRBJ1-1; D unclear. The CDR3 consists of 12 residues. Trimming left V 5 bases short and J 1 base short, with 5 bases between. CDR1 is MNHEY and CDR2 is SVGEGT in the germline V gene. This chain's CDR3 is CASSNRNTEAFF. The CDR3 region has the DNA TGTGCCAGCAGTAACAGGAACACTGAAGCTTTCTTT.

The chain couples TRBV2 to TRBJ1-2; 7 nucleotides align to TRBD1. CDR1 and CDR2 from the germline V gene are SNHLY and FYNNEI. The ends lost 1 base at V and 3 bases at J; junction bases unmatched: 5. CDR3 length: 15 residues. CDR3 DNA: TGTGCCAGCAGTGAAGGTCAGGGGGTCGACTATGGCTACACCTTC. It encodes CASSEGQGVDYGYTF.

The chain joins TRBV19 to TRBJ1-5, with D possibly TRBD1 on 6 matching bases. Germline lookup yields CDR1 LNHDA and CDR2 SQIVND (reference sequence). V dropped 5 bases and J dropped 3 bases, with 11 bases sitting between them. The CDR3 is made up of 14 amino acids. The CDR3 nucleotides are TGTGCCAGTAGTCTCCGGGACACCAATCAGCCCCAGCATTTT. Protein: CASSLRDTNQPQHF.

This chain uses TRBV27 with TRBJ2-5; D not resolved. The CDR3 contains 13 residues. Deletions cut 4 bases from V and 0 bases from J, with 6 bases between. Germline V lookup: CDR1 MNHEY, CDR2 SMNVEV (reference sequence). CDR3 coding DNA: TGTGCCAGCAGTTCCTCGTACCAAGAGACCCAGTACTTC. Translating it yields CASSSSYQETQYF.

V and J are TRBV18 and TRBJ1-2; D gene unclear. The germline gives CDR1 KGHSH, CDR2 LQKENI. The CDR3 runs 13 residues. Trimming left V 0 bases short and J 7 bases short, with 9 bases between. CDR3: CASSPPELSGYTF. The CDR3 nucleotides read TGTGCCAGCTCACCACCCGAGCTCTCTGGCTACACCTTC.